The present entry profiles one T cell receptor beta chain with its context. This sample is drawn from a study of blood T cell repertoires in COVID-19. Overall study context: The United States, Italy and Spain were the sources of the acute and convalescent COVID-19 samples.

V lost 0 bases and J 1 base, leaving 20 bases between the germline ends. The CDR3 length is 18 residues. The germline V gene encodes CDR1 SGDLS and CDR2 YYNGEE. Authors' analysis steps: The assay estimated nucleated cells by amplifying reference gene primers. Sequencing used immunoSEQ multiplex PCR; TCRdb keeps in-frame clones, though not all of them. That table furnishes V, J and clone size, whereas the DNA furnished D and trimming. Of about 170,000 clones listed, about nine tenths were seen once; the top ten hold roughly 11%. The chain joins TRBV9 to TRBJ2-7; possible D gene TRBD2, 5 bases. The TCR comes from a woman aged 60-75 years with COVID-19, enrolled during active disease. The sequenced sample consisted of peripheral blood. The CDR3 nucleotides are TGTGCCAGCAGCGTAGCAGGTTCTCTAAACTCGGGATCCTACGAGCAGTACTTC. This gives the protein CASSVAGSLNSGSYEQYF.